The clone carrying this T cell receptor (beta chain) showed up many times. Its target is not known. The CDR3 is 13 residues long. Unmatched junction bases numbered 6, after V lost 7 bases and J lost 4 bases. The V gene's germline CDR1 is SEHNR and CDR2 FQNEAQ (reference sequence). Molecular barcoding with unique molecular identifiers was used for the TCRbeta library. TCRdb processed the PCR reads anew with MiXCR; each CDR3 protein has one entry. The table shows 900,000 or so distinct CDR3 sequences, with roughly 16% occurring only once. The data stem from a study of T-cell reconstitution after alpha-beta-depleted transplantation in children. Findings and limits, study-wide: Reports say that about two months after transplant, the alpha-beta T cells came out of several hundred graft clones that had expanded.

This chain links TRBV7-9 with TRBJ2-7, with 8 bases aligning to TRBD1. This sequence originates from a male patient younger than 18 who had a stem cell transplant for acute lymphoblastic leukemia, so the T cells may come from the graft donor. The sequenced sample was PBMCs, mostly from graft donor cells, obtained 360 days after TCRalphabeta/CD19-depleted stem cell transplant. The CDR3 DNA is TGTGCCAGCAACGGGGACAGGCCTTACGAGCAGTACTTC. This translates into CASNGDRPYEQYF.